The 30 T cell receptor beta chains reported below all come from one sample, sequenced in a study of identical twins. One entry per CDR3 protein, called by TCRdb with MiXCR from the 5' RACE reads. The profile shows about 470,000 distinct CDR3 sequences, approximately 25% of them singletons. This sample also belongs to another study, concerning T cells expressing NK-cell markers.

Sequenced input: CD4+ T cells sorted from blood. The receptors were gathered from a woman aged 18-30 years in good health.

The chain is built from TRBV7-2 and TRBJ1-4; D perhaps matches TRBD1 (5 bases). V lost 4 bases and J 6 bases, leaving 12 bases between the germline ends. CDR3 length: 14 amino acids. CDR1 is SGHTA, CDR2 FQGNSA, per germline. CDR3 sequence: CASSYTGGDEKLFF. Written as DNA, the CDR3 is TGTGCCAGCAGCTACACGGGGGGGGATGAAAAACTGTTTTTT.

V is TRBV2 and J is TRBJ2-7, with D perhaps assigned TRBD1 or TRBD2 (5 bases each). Trimming cost V 7 bases and J 2 bases, with 9 bases left between them. Germline V lookup: CDR1 SNHLY, CDR2 FYNNEI. This CDR3 has 12 amino acids. CDR3 in DNA: TGTGCCAGCAAAGGGACCGCCTACGAGCAGTACTTC. It encodes CASKGTAYEQYF.

A few counts support this clonotype. V is TRBV29-1 and J is TRBJ2-2, with D perhaps TRBD1 or TRBD2 (6 bases each). The CDR3 consists of 15 residues. The germline CDR1 and CDR2 sequences are SQVTM and ANQGSEA. V gave up 1 base and J gave up 3 bases, with 12 bases separating them. In DNA, the CDR3 is TGCAGCGTTGAAGTCCAGGGGAGGCACACCGGGGAGCTGTTTTTT. Protein: CSVEVQGRHTGELFF.

This clonotype was counted only a few times. The chain combines TRBV6-1 with TRBJ2-1; no reliable D call. CDR1 and CDR2 from the germline V gene are MNHNS and SASEGT. This CDR3 comprises 14 residues. Trimming took 3 bases from V and 0 from J, leaving 6 bases between them. In DNA, the CDR3 is TGTGCCAGCAGTGAGGCGAGCTCCTACAATGAGCAGTTCTTC. It specifies CASSEASSYNEQFF.

This clonotype has only a few counts. As DNA, the CDR3 is TGCAGTGCTCAAATGGGGGGCTCCCCAGATACGCAGTATTTT. Encoded protein: CSAQMGGSPDTQYF. V gene TRBV20-1 combines with J gene TRBJ2-3; D tentatively reads TRBD1 or TRBD2 (6 bases each). This CDR3 is built from 14 residues. V lost 5 bases and J lost 4, with 16 bases in between. Germline CDR1 reads DFQATT; CDR2 reads SNEGSKA (reference sequence).

V is TRBV5-1 and J is TRBJ2-1; the match to TRBD2 covers 11 bases. CDR3 size: 18 residues. Germline-derived CDR1 and CDR2 are SGHRS and YFSETQ. The junction had 9 bases not matched to a gene; V was cut back by 0 bases and J by 4 bases. The CDR3 DNA is TGCGCCAGCAGCTTGGATCCTCTAGCGGGAGGCGGTTACAATGAGCAGTTCTTC. Translation: CASSLDPLAGGGYNEQFF.

This chain joins TRBV7-2 and TRBJ2-6; the D is unclear. Germline CDR1 is SGHTA and CDR2 is FQGNSA. The CDR3 length is 17 residues. The V gene lost 3 bases and the J gene lost 0 bases, with 12 bases spanning the gap. The CDR3 loop reads CASSLQATYSGANVLTF. CDR3 DNA sequence: TGTGCCAGCAGCTTGCAGGCGACTTACTCTGGGGCCAACGTCCTGACTTTC. The complete variable domain, with remaining parts taken from reference TRBV7-2 and TRBJ2-6, reads GAGVSQSPSNKVTEKGKDVELRCDPISGHTALYWYRQSLGQGLEFLIYFQGNSAPDKSGLPSDRFSAERTGGSVSTLTIQRTQQEDSAVYLCASSLQATYSGANVLTFGAGSRLTVL.

The J gene is TRBJ2-7, the V gene TRBV19; TRBD1 matches at 7 bases. Per germline, CDR1 LNHDA and CDR2 SQIVND (reference sequence). Trimming at V came to 7 bases and at J to 0 bases, leaving 3 bases not matched to a gene. The CDR3 is 13 residues long. CDR3 amino acids: CASTGTASYEQYF. For the CDR3, the DNA is TGTGCCAGTACCGGGACAGCCTCCTACGAGCAGTACTTC.

This clonotype has more than one count but fewer than ten. V and J are TRBV6-5 and TRBJ1-1; D might be TRBD1 (6 bases). CDR1 is MNHEY and CDR2 is SVGAGI in the germline V gene. This CDR3 contains 14 residues. V was shortened by 7 bases and J by 4 bases, with 16 bases between the two germline ends. This CDR3 is CASTLGGGTTEAFF. For the CDR3, the DNA is TGTGCCAGCACTTTGGGAGGGGGAACCACTGAAGCTTTCTTT.

The rearrangement uses TRBV20-1 and TRBJ2-5, with 9 positions matching TRBD1. Germline CDR1 DFQATT, CDR2 SNEGSKA (reference sequence). The CDR3 consists of 15 residues. J lost 5 bases, V lost 5 bases, and 12 bases had no gene match. The CDR3 coding sequence is TGCAGTGCTCCCTTCTTGGGACAGGGCTGGGAGACCCAGTACTTC. It is translated as CSAPFLGQGWETQYF.

In this sample, this clonotype turned up a few times. This chain uses TRBV2 with TRBJ1-1; 9 positions agree with TRBD1. CDR3 length equals 14 residues. Per germline, CDR1 SNHLY and CDR2 FYNNEI. The ends lost 2 bases at V and 8 bases at J; junction bases unmatched: 6. CDR3 loop: CASSELGQGREAFF. Written as DNA, the CDR3 is TGTGCCAGCAGTGAATTGGGACAGGGTCGGGAAGCTTTCTTT.

The table lists this clonotype with a few counts. The rearrangement links TRBV11-3 to TRBJ1-2; the D is unclear. The germline V gene has CDR1 SGHNT and CDR2 YENEEA. This CDR3 is 13 amino acids long. Trimming cost V 5 bases and J 2 bases, with 9 bases left between them. CDR3 coding DNA: TGTGCCAGCAGCCCCTCCGAAAACTATGGCTACACCTTC. Amino acids: CASSPSENYGYTF.

The chain carries TRBV5-1 and TRBJ2-2; 7 bases agree with TRBD2. The CDR3 is 15 amino acids. The V segment lost 1 base and the J segment 4 bases; nucleotides outside the gene matches: 4. Germline CDR1 is SGHRS and CDR2 is YFSETQ. CDR3 nucleotide sequence: TGCGCCAGCAGCTTGTTCGGGGGGAGCACCGGGGAGCTGTTTTTT. Translated: CASSLFGGSTGELFF. Drawing the rest from reference TRBV5-1 and TRBJ2-2, the complete variable domain is KAGVTQTPRYLIKTRGQQVTLSCSPISGHRSVSWYQQTPGQGLQFLFEYFSETQRNKGNFPGRFSGRQFSNSRSEMNVSTLELGDSALYLCASSLFGGSTGELFFGEGSRLTVL.

This clonotype was observed a few times. V usage is TRBV20-1 and J usage is TRBJ2-3; possibly TRBD1 for D (6 bases). The CDR3 spans 14 residues. With 8 bases removed from V and 6 bases from J, the gap between germline ends came to 21 bases. Germline V CDR1 and CDR2: DFQATT, SNEGSKA (reference sequence). The CDR3 is CSSEQGVGVDTQYF. The CDR3 DNA is TGCAGTTCCGAACAGGGAGTGGGAGTGGATACGCAGTATTTT.

This clonotype came up a few times. This chain links TRBV7-9 with TRBJ1-1, with D tentatively TRBD1 (6 bases). V was clipped by 7 bases and J by 7 bases, with 16 bases between them. CDR1 and CDR2 from the germline V gene are SEHNR and FQNEAQ (reference sequence). The CDR3 is 13 amino acids. CDR3 protein: CASIKSGGVEAFF. The CDR3 bases are TGTGCCAGCATCAAGTCGGGGGGCGTTGAAGCTTTCTTT.

J is TRBJ2-1 and V is TRBV5-1; 10 nucleotides agree with TRBD2. Germline CDR1 is SGHRS and CDR2 is YFSETQ. V lost 7 bases and J lost 8; bases outside the gene matches: 6. This CDR3 contains 13 residues. The CDR3 protein is CASGTSARDEQFF. CDR3 coding DNA: TGCGCCAGCGGGACTAGCGCAAGGGATGAGCAGTTCTTC.

J is TRBJ2-7 and V is TRBV20-1; unclear D gene. The germline gives CDR1 DFQATT, CDR2 SNEGSKA (reference sequence). Trimming left V 3 bases short and J 6 bases short, with 12 bases between. The CDR3 runs to 12 residues. The CDR3 DNA follows: TGCAGTGCTAGCGGGCCGGACGGCGAGCAGTACTTC. It codes for CSASGPDGEQYF.

The chain combines TRBV10-3 with TRBJ2-5; D gene uncertain. Between the trimmed V and J ends, which lost 4 bases and 2 bases, there was a span of 8 bases. The CDR3 is made up of 13 amino acids. Germline V gene sequence: CDR1 ENHRY, CDR2 SYGVKD. CDR3 loop: CAISVKGQETQYF. CDR3 coding DNA: TGTGCCATCAGTGTCAAGGGACAAGAGACCCAGTACTTC.

This clonotype was detected only a few times. V gene TRBV6-1 combines with J gene TRBJ2-7; no reliable D call. CDR3 size: 14 residues. The V and J ends lost 7 bases and 2 bases respectively, with 15 bases between them. Germline-derived CDR1 and CDR2 are MNHNS and SASEGT. In nucleotides, the CDR3 is TGTGCCAGCACCAGCAGTCTTCCTCCCTACGAGCAGTACTTC. Amino acids: CASTSSLPPYEQYF.

V gene TRBV27 combines with J gene TRBJ2-1; 11 nucleotides line up with TRBD2. Germline assignment: CDR1 MNHEY and CDR2 SMNVEV (reference sequence). The CDR3 spans 16 residues. Unmatched junction bases numbered 15, after V lost 8 bases and J lost 9 bases. The CDR3 nucleotides read TGTGCCAGCGCTCCGCGAGCTAGCGGGAGGAGTCCTGAGCAGTTCTTC. It specifies CASAPRASGRSPEQFF.

This clonotype turned up a few times. The chain employs TRBV7-9 and TRBJ2-3, with D perhaps given as TRBD1 or TRBD2 (5 bases each). Per the germline V gene, CDR1 is SEHNR and CDR2 is FQNEAQ (reference sequence). CDR3 size: 15 residues. Trimming took 3 bases from V and 4 from J, leaving 14 bases between them. The CDR3 region is CASSFGTHRPDTQYF. The DNA of the CDR3 is TGTGCCAGCAGCTTCGGGACCCATAGGCCAGATACGCAGTATTTT. Based on the CDR3 plus reference TRBV7-9 and TRBJ2-3, the full variable domain is DTGVSQNPRHKITKRGQNVTFRCDPISEHNRLYWYRQTLGQGPEFLTYFQNEAQLEKSRLLSDRFSAERPKGSFSTLEIQRTEQGDSAMYLCASSFGTHRPDTQYFGPGTRLTVL.

The chain employs TRBV7-2 and TRBJ2-3; D remains ambiguous. Per the germline V gene, CDR1 is SGHTA and CDR2 is FQGNSA. There are 16 residues in the CDR3. Trimming left V 0 bases short and J 1 base short, with 11 bases between. CDR3 DNA sequence: TGTGCCAGCAGCTTAGCGCTGTCTTTGCGCACAGATACGCAGTATTTT. Its protein product is CASSLALSLRTDTQYF.

V is TRBV12-5 and J is TRBJ2-1, with 8 positions matching TRBD1. The CDR3 is 13 amino acids. Germline V gives CDR1 LGHNT, CDR2 FRNRAP. J was trimmed by 5 bases and V by 6 bases; bases with no gene match: 3. The CDR3 DNA follows: TGTGCTAGTGGGATGACAGGGGACAATGAGCAGTTCTTC. This translates into CASGMTGDNEQFF.

This clonotype turned up a few times. This chain links TRBV18 with TRBJ2-7; 10 bases fit TRBD2. The CDR3 loop spans 15 amino acids. J was trimmed by 6 bases and V by 3 bases; bases with no gene match: 8. Germline CDR1 and CDR2: KGHSH and LQKENI. The CDR3: CASSPTSGVPGEQYF. CDR3 nucleotide sequence: TGTGCCAGCTCACCCACTAGCGGGGTCCCGGGCGAGCAGTACTTC. Variable domain in full (rest from reference TRBV18 and TRBJ2-7): NAGVMQNPRHLVRRRGQEARLRCSPMKGHSHVYWYRQLPEEGLKFMVYLQKENIIDESGMPKERFSAEFPKEGPSILRIQQVVRGDSAAYFCASSPTSGVPGEQYFGPGTRLTVT.

This clonotype was picked up a small number of times. This chain connects TRBV7-8 to TRBJ2-7, with TRBD2 matching 11 bases. The CDR3 has 17 amino acids. CDR1 is SGHVS, CDR2 FQNEAQ, per germline. Trimming took 5 bases from V and 1 from J; bases not matched to a gene: 10. The CDR3, as DNA: TGTGCCAGCAGCGTAGGGGTTTTAGCGGGAGGGTCCTACGAGCAGTACTTC. The encoded protein is CASSVGVLAGGSYEQYF.

The J gene is TRBJ2-3, the V gene TRBV20-1, with 8 positions matching TRBD2. The CDR3 covers 11 residues. V trimming: 6 bases; J trimming: 13 bases; junction bases outside the gene matches: 9. Germline CDR1 and CDR2: DFQATT and SNEGSKA (reference sequence). CDR3 protein: CSAGGDLREYF. Here the CDR3 DNA reads TGCAGTGCCGGGGGGGACCTGCGCGAGTATTTT.

The chain employs TRBV3-1 and TRBJ2-1; D tentatively fits TRBD1 or TRBD2 (5 bases each). Germline-derived CDR1 and CDR2 are LGHDT and YNNKEL (reference sequence). The CDR3 is 14 amino acids. V was clipped by 3 bases and J by 5 bases, with 11 bases between them. CDR3 region: CASSQGRVNNEQFF. The CDR3 DNA is TGTGCCAGCAGCCAGGGGCGGGTCAACAATGAGCAGTTCTTC.

This clonotype was counted only a few times. V and J are TRBV7-3 and TRBJ2-1; TRBD2 matches at 14 bases. The CDR3 length is 15 residues. The germline CDR1 and CDR2 sequences are SGHTA and FQGTGA. The J segment lost 9 bases and the V segment lost 5 bases, leaving 6 bases of the junction unmatched. For the CDR3, the DNA is TGTGCCAGCAGCCTGACTAGCGGGGGGGCAGGTGAGCAGTTCTTC. Protein sequence: CASSLTSGGAGEQFF.

This clonotype was detected a few times. V and J are TRBV4-1 and TRBJ1-1; the D gene is possibly TRBD1 (5 bases). Between the trimmed V and J ends, which lost 1 base and 5 bases, there was a span of 11 bases. There are 14 residues in the CDR3. CDR1 is MGHRA, CDR2 YSYEKL, per germline. The CDR3 nucleotides are TGCGCCAGCAGCCAAGGTGGGGCTTTGACTGAAGCTTTCTTT. This gives the protein CASSQGGALTEAFF.

The chain recombines TRBV7-2 with TRBJ2-2; D possibly uses TRBD1 or TRBD2 (5 bases each). V lost 5 bases and J 5 bases, leaving 12 bases between the germline ends. CDR3 length equals 14 residues. Germline CDR1 and CDR2: SGHTA and FQGNSA. The CDR3 DNA is TGTGCCAGCAGCCCGGGACCCAGTACCGGGGAGCTGTTTTTT. It encodes CASSPGPSTGELFF.